This TCR beta chain was identified in a study of T cells after yellow fever vaccination. The overall study: Libraries from low-cell-number fractions were prepared with the SMART-Seq v4 Ultra Low Input RNA kit.

General observations from the study: The booster response re-showed most primary clones: 96% CD4, around 85% CD8.

The ends were cut back, 5 bases at V and 6 bases at J, with 14 bases in the middle. The CDR3 loop spans 15 amino acids. Germline lookup yields CDR1 SGHTA and CDR2 FQGNSA. Note on this clonotype: Its specificity is unknown.

5'RACE template switching generated TCR cDNA, adding a universal primer site and UMIs. Each CDR3 protein is one row after TCRdb ran MiXCR on the 5' RACE reads. The sample yields 450,000 to 650,000 distinct CDR3 sequences, roughly 22% seen once. The J gene is TRBJ1-6, the V gene TRBV7-2; D is possibly TRBD1 (5 bases). The source material was PBMCs, sampled roughly 23 days after the first yellow fever vaccination. This receptor was obtained from a man aged 18 to 30 who received the YFV17D yellow fever vaccine. This chain's CDR3 is CASSPPGGTNSPLHF. In DNA, the CDR3 is TGTGCCAGCAGCCCCCCGGGGGGAACTAATTCACCCCTCCACTTT.